This T cell receptor (beta chain) was documented in a study of T-cell reconstitution after alpha-beta-depleted transplantation in children. Points on this clonotype: Its antigen is currently unknown.

Findings and caveats of the study: Where some patients showed high TCRbeta diversity at day 60, it came from recipient T cells and thymic progenitors that had survived. Newly produced T cells mostly provided counts and TCRbeta diversity after one year, as hyperexpanded clones declined. Reportedly, alpha-beta T cells present about two months post-transplant originated from several hundred expanded clones of graft origin.

A library of TCRbeta sequences, prepared with unique molecular identifiers, was generated. MiXCR was run by TCRdb on the PCR reads, yielding one entry per CDR3 protein. The table shows almost 250,000 distinct CDR3 sequences, with 25% occurring only once. The CDR3 contains 12 residues. From germline, CDR1 is DFQATT and CDR2 SNEGSKA (reference sequence). V was clipped by 6 bases and J by 6 bases, with 15 bases between them. The sequence derives from a girl aged 2 to 9 with Fanconi anemia, due to receive a stem cell transplant. The input for sequencing was PBMCs, taken before TCRalphabeta/CD19-depleted stem cell transplant. The V and J genes are TRBV20-1 and TRBJ2-7; maybe TRBD1 (6 bases). CDR3 bases: TGCAGTGCCCCCCAGGGGATACGCGAGCAGTACTTC. Translating gives CSAPQGIREQYF.